This TCR beta chain was captured by sequencing in a study of T cells in localized non-small cell lung cancer (dated by TCRdb to about 2020). Study-wide context: Comparing tumors with uninvolved tumor-adjacent lungs, the study looked at the T cell repertoires of fewer than 250 patients with early-stage NSCLC. The cohort was made up of hundreds of treatment-naive NSCLC patients whose localized lung tumors had been resected. NSCLC patients had a mean age of roughly 64 years, and about 140 were male and about a hundred female.

What the study reported, not specific to this receptor: Because of the exploratory design, TCR variables were selected using unadjusted p-values without false-discovery rate correction. A median of around 50 of the top 100 tumor clones were detected in paired uninvolved adjacent lung, and 25 to 35 of these tumor clones were also found among the top 100 clones of the paired uninvolved adjacent lung. Uninvolved tumor-adjacent lung showed the highest T cell clonality, higher than tumor, which suggests more focused antigenic responses in the uninvolved tumor-adjacent lung. Because multi-region sequencing of the tumors was not done, intratumor heterogeneity could not be ruled out. Higher blood T cell density associated with longer overall survival, while higher adjacent-lung clonality associated with shorter survival.

V is reduced by 5 bases and J by 0 bases, leaving a spacing of 9 bases between them. Including the terminal cysteine and phenylalanine, the CDR3 comprises 14 residues. The entry retains the CDR3 DNA only, 42 bases that are in frame from base 1. The germline V gene specifies SGDLS as CDR1 and YYNGEE as CDR2. The immunoSEQ Assay was used to sequence TCR beta CDR3 regions from DNA. In the original analysis: T cell density was computed as TCR beta template counts normalized to usable DNA estimated by amplifying housekeeping genes. Richness was estimated using the preseqR package, with extrapolation to 400,000 templates for PBMC samples and to 120,000 templates for tissue samples. Clonality was defined by subtracting Pielou's evenness from one. To identify tissue-enriched TCRs, differential abundance testing was run on productive amino-acid clonotypes with a minimum total count of 5 and an alpha of 0.1. The Jaccard Index and the Morisita Overlap Index were used to quantify repertoire overlap between compartments. GLIPH clustered TCR beta CDR3s with public tetramer-defined viral CDR3s; viral motifs required at least three viral sequences plus V-gene enrichment. What TCRdb holds here is the immuneACCESS table cut down to in-frame rearrangements. Part of the clones is not present; checked against another copy, under half of the missing clones reflect an unresolved V gene, and the others are unexplained. That table is the source of V, J and clone size, and D and trimming were worked out from the DNA. The sample yields more than 1,500 clones; 20% to 25% were counted once. The ten largest clonotypes hold roughly an eighth of the sample.

At diagnosis, peripheral blood, uninvolved tumor-adjacent lung and tumor were collected and stored as a combination of fresh-frozen and FFPE material. This clone was seen a few times. Its antigen is not yet known. Base quality data are lacking; no much larger clone is found one base away. Material: lung tumor tissue, obtained before any cancer treatment. The chain links TRBV9 with TRBJ1-3; the D gene is unclear. The receptor was isolated from a female donor at least 60 years old with stage II lung adenocarcinoma. The nucleotide sequence is given as TGTGCCAGCAGGGACTGGTCCTCTGGAAACACCATATATTTT. Its amino acids are CASRDWSSGNTIYF.